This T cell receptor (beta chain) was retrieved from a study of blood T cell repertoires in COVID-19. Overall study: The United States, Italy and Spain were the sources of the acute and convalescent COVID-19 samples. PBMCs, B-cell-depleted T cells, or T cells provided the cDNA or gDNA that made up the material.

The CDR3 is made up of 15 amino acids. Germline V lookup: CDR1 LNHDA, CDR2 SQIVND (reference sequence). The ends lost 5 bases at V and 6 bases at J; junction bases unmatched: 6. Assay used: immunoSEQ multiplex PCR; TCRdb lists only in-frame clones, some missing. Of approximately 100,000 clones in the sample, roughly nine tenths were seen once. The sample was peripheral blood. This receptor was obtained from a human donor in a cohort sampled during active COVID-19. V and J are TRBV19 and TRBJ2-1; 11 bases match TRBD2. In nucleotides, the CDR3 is TGTGCCAGTAGTCCCGGGACTAGCGGAGCCAATGAGCAGTTCTTC. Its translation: CASSPGTSGANEQFF.